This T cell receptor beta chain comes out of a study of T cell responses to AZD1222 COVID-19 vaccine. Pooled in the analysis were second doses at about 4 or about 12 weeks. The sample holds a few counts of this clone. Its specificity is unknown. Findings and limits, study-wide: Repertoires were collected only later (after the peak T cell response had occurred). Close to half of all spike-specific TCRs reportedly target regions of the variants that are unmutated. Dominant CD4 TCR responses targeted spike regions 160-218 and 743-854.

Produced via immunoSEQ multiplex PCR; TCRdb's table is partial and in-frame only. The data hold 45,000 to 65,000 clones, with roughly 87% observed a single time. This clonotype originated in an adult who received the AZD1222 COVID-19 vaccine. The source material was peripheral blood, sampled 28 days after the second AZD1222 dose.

CDR3 DNA: TGTGCCAGTAGTATTCGTAGCGGGAGTCGGACCGGGGAGCTGTTTTTT. Translated, it gives CASSIRSGSRTGELFF. The chain recombines TRBV19 with TRBJ2-2; 9 bases are a match to TRBD2. Germline assignment: CDR1 LNHDA and CDR2 SQIVND (reference sequence). J was trimmed by 5 bases and V by 3 bases; bases with no gene match: 7. The CDR3 extends over 16 amino acids. Full variable domain (outside the CDR3, taken from reference TRBV19 and TRBJ2-2): DGGITQSPKYLFRKEGQNVTLSCEQNLNHDAMYWYRQDPGQGLRLIYYSQIVNDFQKGDIAEGYSVSREKKESFPLTVTSAQKNPTAFYLCASSIRSGSRTGELFFGEGSRLTVL.